Following are 20 T cell receptor beta chains from one sample sequenced in a study of blood T cell repertoires in COVID-19. The method was immunoSEQ multiplex PCR; TCRdb's version includes in-frame clones alone and lacks a portion of them. The sample has about 90,000 clones, around 90% seen once. Sequencing input: peripheral blood. The receptor source for this set is a man in his forties or fifties with COVID-19, enrolled during active disease.

On this clone itself: The sample carries other DNA sequences with the same CDR3. The chain couples TRBV6-5 to TRBJ1-5, with 10 bases aligning to TRBD1. This CDR3 comprises 14 residues. Germline-derived CDR1 and CDR2 are MNHEY and SVGAGI. V lost 6 bases, J lost 5 bases, and 4 bases stayed unmatched. Here the CDR3 reads CASSWTGGDQPQHF. The CDR3, as DNA: TGTGCCAGCAGCTGGACAGGGGGTGATCAGCCCCAGCATTTT.

The CDR3 sequence is CASSTTGGYGYTF. CDR3 DNA sequence: TGTGCCAGCAGCACTACAGGGGGCTATGGCTACACCTTC. The genes are TRBV13 and TRBJ1-2, with 8 nucleotides matching TRBD1. With V trimmed by 5 bases and J by 4 bases, 3 bases remained unmatched. Germline CDR1 reads PRHDT; CDR2 reads FYEKMQ (reference sequence). The CDR3 totals 13 residues.

The chain joins TRBV5-1 to TRBJ2-5; TRBD2 is a possible D gene (6 bases). The CDR3 runs to 15 residues. Germline lookup yields CDR1 SGHRS and CDR2 YFSETQ. V gave up 0 bases and J gave up 5 bases, with 14 bases separating them. CDR3 sequence (DNA): TGCGCCAGCAGCTTGGGACGGGGGTCCGGGGAGACCCAGTACTTC. Translating it yields CASSLGRGSGETQYF.

The chain recombines TRBV11-2 with TRBJ2-7, with TRBD1 matching over 9 bases. The CDR3 is made up of 16 amino acids. With 1 base clipped from V and 4 bases from J, the junction kept 8 bases outside the gene matches. The germline CDR1 and CDR2 sequences are SGHAT and FQNNGV. CDR3 in amino acids: CASSLGPGQGEYEQYF. As DNA, the CDR3 is TGTGCCAGCAGCTTAGGTCCGGGACAGGGCGAGTACGAGCAGTACTTC.

The CDR3, as DNA: TGTGCCAGCAGCTTGAGCATTAACTATGGCTACACCTTC. Translating it yields CASSLSINYGYTF. The V call is TRBV5-4, the J call TRBJ1-2, with D unresolved. The CDR3 extends over 13 amino acids. In germline, CDR1 is SGHNT, CDR2 YYREEE (reference sequence). The V gene lost 1 base and the J gene lost 1 base, with 5 bases spanning the gap.

The J gene is TRBJ2-3, the V gene TRBV7-2, with 9 bases aligning to TRBD2. With 5 bases clipped from V and 3 bases from J, the junction kept 9 bases outside the gene matches. Germline lookup yields CDR1 SGHTA and CDR2 FQGNSA. This CDR3 has 16 amino acids. The CDR3 DNA reads as TGTGCCAGCAGCCTCCGGGGTAGCGGGGGAACAGATACGCAGTATTTT. Its protein is CASSLRGSGGTDTQYF.

The rearrangement links TRBV24-1 to TRBJ1-2; D unresolved. Germline CDR1 is KGHDR and CDR2 is SFDVKD. The CDR3 is made up of 14 amino acids. Trimming took off 7 bases at V and 0 bases at J, with 11 bases between the two ends. The CDR3 protein is CATRAREPNYGYTF. The CDR3 DNA follows: TGTGCCACCAGGGCTCGGGAACCTAACTATGGCTACACCTTC.

The chain employs TRBV5-1 and TRBJ2-3, with 10 bases lining up with TRBD1. CDR1 and CDR2 (germline): SGHRS, YFSETQ. This CDR3 contains 14 residues. Germline trimming cut 4 bases from V and 3 bases from J; bases unmatched to any gene: 2. The DNA for the CDR3 is TGCGCCAGCAGCCGGGGACAGGGGACAGATACGCAGTATTTT. Residues: CASSRGQGTDTQYF.

CDR3 sequence reads: CASADGGQGHKPLHF. As DNA, the CDR3 is TGCGCCAGCGCAGACGGGGGACAGGGGCATAAACCCCTCCACTTT. The chain combines TRBV5-1 with TRBJ1-6; TRBD1 matches 10 bases. V was clipped by 7 bases and J by 12 bases; unmatched bases: 13. Germline V gives CDR1 SGHRS, CDR2 YFSETQ. The CDR3 consists of 15 residues.

V usage is TRBV3-1 (or the pseudogene TRBV3-2) and J usage is TRBJ2-1; 9 bases line up with TRBD2. V lost 5 bases, J lost 13 bases, and 9 bases stayed unmatched. The CDR3 is 13 amino acids. CDR1 is LGHDT, CDR2 YNNKEL, per germline (reference sequence). The CDR3 sequence: CASSFSAGTSQFF. The CDR3, as DNA: TGTGCCAGCAGCTTTTCCGCCGGGACTAGCCAGTTCTTC.

The chain has TRBV7-2 and TRBJ2-1; D is possibly TRBD2 (7 bases). Looked up from germline, CDR1 is SGHTA and CDR2 is FQGNSA. Trimming left V 1 base short and J 6 bases short, with 16 bases between. The CDR3 length is 16 residues. CDR3 sequence (DNA): TGTGCCAGCAGCTTAGTCGGGGCGGGGGCCAGCAATGAGCAGTTCTTC. Protein sequence: CASSLVGAGASNEQFF.

The V and J genes are TRBV30 and TRBJ2-3; TRBD2 agrees at 14 bases. The ends lost 2 bases at V and 6 bases at J; junction bases unmatched: 7. Germline V lookup: CDR1 GTSNPN, CDR2 SVGIG (reference sequence). The CDR3 spans 16 residues. CDR3 loop: CAWSFQTSGGADTQYF. CDR3 coding DNA: TGTGCCTGGAGTTTCCAGACTAGCGGGGGGGCGGATACGCAGTATTTT.

The chain links TRBV23-1 to TRBJ2-7, with 11 bases that match TRBD2. TRBV23-1 is recorded as an ORF, its role being uncertain. There are 18 residues in the CDR3. V shed 4 bases and J 2 bases; nucleotides not matched to a gene: 13. The CDR3 sequence: CASSPPTTSGGPAYEQYF. Here the CDR3 DNA reads TGCGCCAGCAGTCCGCCTACTACTAGCGGGGGCCCCGCCTACGAGCAGTACTTC.

The chain has TRBV5-1 and TRBJ2-2; D possibly corresponds to TRBD1 (5 bases). This CDR3 is built from 14 residues. V was clipped by 1 base and J by 4 bases, with 8 bases between them. Germline CDR1 is SGHRS and CDR2 is YFSETQ. CDR3 sequence reads: CASSLSRVTGELFF. CDR3 bases: TGCGCCAGCAGCTTGTCCAGGGTCACCGGGGAGCTGTTTTTT. The full variable domain, with the rest looked up from reference TRBV5-1 and TRBJ2-2, is KAGVTQTPRYLIKTRGQQVTLSCSPISGHRSVSWYQQTPGQGLQFLFEYFSETQRNKGNFPGRFSGRQFSNSRSEMNVSTLELGDSALYLCASSLSRVTGELFFGEGSRLTVL.

The chain joins TRBV19 to TRBJ1-5; possibly TRBD1 for D (5 bases). Per germline, CDR1 LNHDA and CDR2 SQIVND (reference sequence). Between the trimmed V and J ends, which lost 9 bases and 2 bases, there was a span of 11 bases. The CDR3 is 13 residues long. The CDR3, as DNA: TGTGCCAGCCACGACAGTCGCAATCAGCCCCAGCATTTT. This translates into CASHDSRNQPQHF.

This clone was detected a few times. The V and J genes are TRBV28 and TRBJ1-5; 9 bases align to TRBD1. CDR3 length equals 16 residues. Germline CDR1 MDHEN, CDR2 SYDVKM. The J segment lost 6 bases and the V segment lost 7 bases, leaving 13 bases of the junction unmatched. The CDR3 is CASTLLPGQGGQPQHF. The DNA of the CDR3 is TGTGCCAGCACTCTTCTCCCGGGACAGGGAGGTCAGCCCCAGCATTTT.

The gene calls are TRBV4-1 and TRBJ1-5, with TRBD1 matching 7 bases. Germline lookup yields CDR1 MGHRA and CDR2 YSYEKL. The CDR3 is 16 residues long. V trimming: 0 bases; J trimming: 6 bases; junction bases outside the gene matches: 8. CDR3 loop: CASSQEDRFHGQPQHF. CDR3 nucleotides: TGCGCCAGCAGCCAAGAGGACAGGTTTCATGGTCAGCCCCAGCATTTT.

A single count supports this clone. The chain couples TRBV19 to TRBJ1-2, with D uncertain. Germline assignment: CDR1 LNHDA and CDR2 SQIVND (reference sequence). Trimming removed 0 bases at V and 8 bases at J, with 19 bases between. This CDR3 is 16 amino acids long. In DNA, the CDR3 is TGTGCCAGTAGTATAGATCTAACAGCCACATCGGTAGGCTACACCTTC. This sequence encodes CASSIDLTATSVGYTF.

The chain employs TRBV18 and TRBJ1-2, with 12 positions matching TRBD1. V shed 3 bases, J shed 4 bases, and the junction held 3 bases outside the gene matches. Germline lookup yields CDR1 KGHSH and CDR2 LQKENI. CDR3 length: 15 residues. The CDR3 region has the DNA TGTGCCAGCTCACCCGGGACAGGGGGCGTCTATGGCTACACCTTC. Encoded protein: CASSPGTGGVYGYTF.

This chain joins TRBV5-6 and TRBJ2-7; possibly TRBD2 for D (5 bases). The CDR3 spans 15 residues. Trimming took off 4 bases at V and 3 bases at J, with 17 bases between the two ends. Germline V lookup: CDR1 SGHDT, CDR2 YYEEEE. The CDR3 DNA reads TGTGCCAGCAGCCCAGTGGGTCGAGGAGGCTACGAGCAGTACTTC. Encoded protein: CASSPVGRGGYEQYF.